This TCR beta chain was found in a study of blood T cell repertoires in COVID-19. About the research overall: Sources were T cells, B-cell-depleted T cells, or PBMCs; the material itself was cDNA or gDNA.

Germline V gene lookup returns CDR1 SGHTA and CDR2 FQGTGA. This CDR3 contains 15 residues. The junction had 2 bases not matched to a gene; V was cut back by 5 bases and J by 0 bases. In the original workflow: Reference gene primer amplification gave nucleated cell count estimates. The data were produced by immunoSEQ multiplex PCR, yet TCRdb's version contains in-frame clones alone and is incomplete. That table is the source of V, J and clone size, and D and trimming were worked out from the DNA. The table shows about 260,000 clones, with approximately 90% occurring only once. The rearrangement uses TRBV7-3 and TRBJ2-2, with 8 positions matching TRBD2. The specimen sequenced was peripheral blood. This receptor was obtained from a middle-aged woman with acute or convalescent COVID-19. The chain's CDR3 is CASSPLAANTGELFF. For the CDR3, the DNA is TGTGCCAGCAGCCCACTAGCGGCGAACACCGGGGAGCTGTTTTTT.